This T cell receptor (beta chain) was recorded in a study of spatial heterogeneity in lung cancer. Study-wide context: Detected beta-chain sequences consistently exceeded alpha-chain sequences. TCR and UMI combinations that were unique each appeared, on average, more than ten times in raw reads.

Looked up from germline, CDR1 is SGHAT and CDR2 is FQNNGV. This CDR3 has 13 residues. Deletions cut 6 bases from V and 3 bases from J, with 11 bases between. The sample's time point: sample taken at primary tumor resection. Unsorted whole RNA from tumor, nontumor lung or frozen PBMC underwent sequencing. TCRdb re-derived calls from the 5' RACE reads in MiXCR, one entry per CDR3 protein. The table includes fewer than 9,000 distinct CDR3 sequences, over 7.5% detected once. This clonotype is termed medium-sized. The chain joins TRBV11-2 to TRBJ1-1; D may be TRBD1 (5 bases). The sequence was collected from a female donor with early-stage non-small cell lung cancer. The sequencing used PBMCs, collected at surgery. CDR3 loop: CASSRQGDTEAFF. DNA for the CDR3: TGTGCCAGCAGTCGGCAGGGAGACACTGAAGCTTTCTTT.